Presented here are 29 T cell receptor beta chains from one specimen sequenced in a study of cytomegalovirus exposure and HLA in healthy donors. TCRdb's table, derived via immunoSEQ multiplex PCR, lists solely in-frame clones and lacks some. Here the sample spans roughly 250,000 clones, 90% being singletons. Material: PBMCs. The receptors stem from a woman aged 18-29 years in good health and CMV-seronegative.

This rearrangement joins TRBV28 to TRBJ1-4; possibly TRBD1 for D (5 bases). Germline-derived CDR1 and CDR2 are MDHEN and SYDVKM. Trimming took off 5 bases at V and 7 bases at J, with 17 bases between the two ends. This CDR3 contains 15 residues. CDR3 nucleotides: TGTGCCAGCAGTCCGCGGACAAACACTGCTGAAAAACTGTTTTTT. This translates into CASSPRTNTAEKLFF.

The gene calls are TRBV19 and TRBJ1-5; D perhaps matches TRBD1 (6 bases). The CDR3 spans 16 residues. Trimming removed 6 bases from V and 4 bases from J, with 19 bases in between. Germline V gene lookup returns CDR1 LNHDA and CDR2 SQIVND (reference sequence). DNA for the CDR3: TGTGCCAGTAGCCGTAGGGGGGGAAGGGAAAATCAGCCCCAGCATTTT. Translation gives CASSRRGGRENQPQHF.

This chain joins TRBV5-4 and TRBJ2-1, with TRBD2 matching 7 bases. This CDR3 spans 16 amino acids. Germline V CDR1 and CDR2: SGHNT, YYREEE (reference sequence). The V segment lost 4 bases and the J segment 4 bases; nucleotides outside the gene matches: 11. As DNA, the CDR3 is TGTGCCAGCAGCCCCCCCCGGGGCGGGGGATACAATGAGCAGTTCTTC. This sequence encodes CASSPPRGGGYNEQFF.

The rearrangement joins TRBV7-8 to TRBJ1-5, with D possibly TRBD1 on 6 matching bases. The V end lost 1 base, the J end lost 3 bases, and 10 bases lay between the germline ends. The CDR3 sequence is 15 residues long. The germline V gene has CDR1 SGHVS and CDR2 FQNEAQ. CDR3 in amino acids: CASSLEGVPNQPQHF. CDR3 nucleotide sequence: TGTGCCAGCAGCTTAGAGGGGGTACCCAATCAGCCCCAGCATTTT.

This chain uses TRBV5-5 with TRBJ2-1; tentatively, D is TRBD1 (6 bases). The V end was cut by 3 bases, the J end by 6 bases, with 7 bases between. This CDR3 spans 12 amino acids. Germline V gives CDR1 SGHKS, CDR2 YYEKEE (reference sequence). CDR3 sequence (DNA): TGTGCCAGCAGCTCGGACAGCAATGAGCAGTTCTTC. It specifies CASSSDSNEQFF.

This chain uses TRBV15 with TRBJ1-1; D is undetermined. The V gene lost 3 bases and the J gene lost 5 bases, with 7 bases spanning the gap. CDR3 length equals 12 residues. The germline CDR1 and CDR2 sequences are LNHNV and YYDKDF (reference sequence). The CDR3 DNA sequence: TGTGCCACCAGCAGGACACAAACTGAAGCTTTCTTT. Translation: CATSRTQTEAFF.

This clone was seen only a few times. The chain combines TRBV19 with TRBJ2-1, with 9 bases aligning to TRBD1. The CDR3 covers 15 residues. CDR1 is LNHDA, CDR2 SQIVND, per germline (reference sequence). Trimming took 1 base from V and 2 from J; bases not matched to a gene: 0. CDR3 sequence: CASSIGTGAYNEQFF. The CDR3 bases are TGTGCCAGTAGTATAGGGACAGGGGCCTACAATGAGCAGTTCTTC.

This rearrangement joins TRBV7-2 to TRBJ1-3, with 7 nucleotides matching TRBD1. J was trimmed by 0 bases and V by 5 bases; bases with no gene match: 13. CDR3 size: 18 residues. Germline V gene data show CDR1 as SGHTA and CDR2 as FQGNSA. The CDR3 loop reads CASSPYGGQQISGNTIYF. The CDR3 bases are TGTGCCAGCAGCCCTTACGGGGGACAGCAAATCTCTGGAAACACCATATATTTT.

The V call is TRBV7-9, the J call TRBJ1-2, with D perhaps TRBD1 (6 bases). The CDR3 spans 16 residues. Trimming shortened V by 4 bases and J by 1 base, and 16 bases separated the two germline ends. Germline loops: CDR1 SEHNR, CDR2 FQNEAQ (reference sequence). The CDR3 is CASSSPGHTYNYGYTF. DNA of the CDR3: TGTGCCAGCAGCTCTCCGGGACATACATATAACTATGGCTACACCTTC. Full variable domain (rest looked up from reference TRBV7-9 and TRBJ1-2): DTGVSQNPRHKITKRGQNVTFRCDPISEHNRLYWYRQTLGQGPEFLTYFQNEAQLEKSRLLSDRFSAERPKGSFSTLEIQRTEQGDSAMYLCASSSPGHTYNYGYTFGSGTRLTVV.

The gene calls are TRBV7-8 and TRBJ2-7, with D tentatively TRBD2 (7 bases). There are 16 residues in the CDR3. Germline V gene data show CDR1 as SGHVS and CDR2 as FQNEAQ. The ends were cut back, 0 bases at V and 2 bases at J, with 14 bases in the middle. CDR3 region: CASSLAGGGGAYEQYV. The CDR3, as DNA: TGTGCCAGCAGCTTAGCGGGAGGGGGAGGTGCCTACGAGCAGTACGTC.

The chain's CDR3 is CASSLTSGVRGADTQYF. The CDR3 DNA sequence: TGTGCCAGCAGTTTAACTAGCGGGGTCCGTGGGGCAGATACGCAGTATTTT. The V gene is TRBV27, the J gene TRBJ2-3; TRBD2 aligns across 10 bases. The CDR3 totals 17 residues. Looked up from germline, CDR1 is MNHEY and CDR2 is SMNVEV (reference sequence). The V gene end was trimmed by 2 bases and the J gene end by 4 bases; junction bases not matched to a gene: 9.

The chain combines TRBV10-3 with TRBJ2-7; 11 nucleotides line up with TRBD1. Germline V gene data show CDR1 as ENHRY and CDR2 as SYGVKD. V was pared by 7 bases and J by 3 bases, with 2 bases of the junction left unmatched. This CDR3 contains 13 residues. As DNA, the CDR3 is TGTGCCATCAAGGGGACAGGGGGCTACGAGCAGTACTTC. It specifies CAIKGTGGYEQYF.

This chain's CDR3 is CASSLSFTDTQYF. CDR3 DNA: TGTGCCAGTAGCCTTAGTTTCACAGATACGCAGTATTTT. This chain joins TRBV19 and TRBJ2-3; D not resolved. V gave up 6 bases and J gave up 2 bases, with 9 bases separating them. CDR3 length: 13 residues. CDR1 LNHDA and CDR2 SQIVND come from the germline V gene (reference sequence).

The genes are TRBV30 and TRBJ1-1, with 9 bases matching TRBD1. Trimming took 1 base from V and 5 from J; bases not matched to a gene: 2. Per the germline V gene, CDR1 is GTSNPN and CDR2 is SVGIG (reference sequence). There are 13 residues in the CDR3. The DNA for the CDR3 is TGTGCCTGGAGTGCCGACAGGGGGACTGAAGCTTTCTTT. Its translation is CAWSADRGTEAFF.

This clone was seen just once. The J gene is TRBJ2-5, the V gene TRBV9; 14 bases agree with TRBD2. The V segment lost 4 bases and the J segment 5 bases; nucleotides outside the gene matches: 7. The CDR3 consists of 16 residues. Per germline, CDR1 SGDLS and CDR2 YYNGEE. CDR3 protein: CASSPGLAGAAETQYF. The CDR3 coding sequence is TGTGCCAGCAGCCCGGGACTAGCGGGGGCCGCGGAGACCCAGTACTTC.

J is TRBJ2-5 and V is TRBV7-2, with D perhaps matching TRBD1 (7 bases). Germline values: CDR1 SGHTA, CDR2 FQGNSA. The CDR3 loop spans 14 amino acids. The ends were cut back, 5 bases at V and 5 bases at J, with 15 bases in the middle. The CDR3 sequence: CASSQGDSGETQYF. CDR3 DNA sequence: TGTGCCAGCAGCCAGGGGGACTCCGGGGAGACCCAGTACTTC.

The CDR3 sequence: CASSIGTSFNEQFF. The CDR3 bases are TGCGCCAGCAGCATAGGGACTAGCTTCAATGAGCAGTTCTTC. The chain employs TRBV5-1 and TRBJ2-1; 9 nucleotides match TRBD2. CDR1 and CDR2 from the germline V gene are SGHRS and YFSETQ. The CDR3 runs to 14 residues. The V gene end was trimmed by 4 bases and the J gene end by 6 bases; junction bases not matched to a gene: 5.

This chain links TRBV28 with TRBJ1-5; D is uncertain. The CDR3 is 14 residues long. Deletions cut 4 bases from V and 2 bases from J, with 9 bases between. CDR1 and CDR2 (germline): MDHEN, SYDVKM. DNA for the CDR3: TGTGCCAGCAGTTCCGGCCAGGGCAATCAGCCCCAGCATTTT. It is translated as CASSSGQGNQPQHF.

In regard to this clone: Different DNA sequences within this sample yield the same CDR3. V is TRBV27 and J is TRBJ2-5; a weak D match, TRBD2 (7 bases). Germline assignment: CDR1 MNHEY and CDR2 SMNVEV (reference sequence). Trimming left V 0 bases short and J 5 bases short, with 13 bases between. The CDR3 runs 15 residues. CDR3 nucleotide sequence: TGTGCCAGCAGTTTATCGGGGGGGCCATGGGAGACCCAGTACTTC. Its translation is CASSLSGGPWETQYF.

This rearrangement joins TRBV27 to TRBJ2-2, with TRBD2 identical over 9 bases. Per the germline V gene, CDR1 is MNHEY and CDR2 is SMNVEV (reference sequence). CDR3 length: 16 amino acids. V was pared by 2 bases and J by 6 bases, with 7 bases of the junction left unmatched. CDR3 sequence (DNA): TGTGCCAGCAGTTTAACTGCGGGGGGGCCTCCCGGGGAGCTGTTTTTT. Translation gives CASSLTAGGPPGELFF.

In this sample, this clone turned up once. The rearrangement links TRBV2 to TRBJ1-4; no clear D. Germline V lookup: CDR1 SNHLY, CDR2 FYNNEI. Deletions cut 4 bases from V and 0 bases from J, with 15 bases between. The CDR3 covers 17 residues. In DNA, the CDR3 is TGTGCCAGCAGTGGTGTCGGTGGGCATGCAACTAATGAAAAACTGTTTTTT. Translation gives CASSGVGGHATNEKLFF.

The chain couples TRBV10-3 to TRBJ1-4, with TRBD1 matching over 7 bases. The length of the CDR3 is 15 residues. Losses at the gene ends were 5 bases for V and 5 bases for J; bases not matched to a gene: 8. Germline V gene data show CDR1 as ENHRY and CDR2 as SYGVKD. The CDR3 DNA reads as TGTGCCATCAGTTTCAACCAGGGGGAAAATGAAAAACTGTTTTTT. Translating gives CAISFNQGENEKLFF.

The chain couples TRBV6-5 to TRBJ2-3; D gene unclear. The CDR3 is made up of 16 amino acids. The V and J ends lost 0 bases and 5 bases respectively, with 15 bases between them. Germline assignment: CDR1 MNHEY and CDR2 SVGAGI. CDR3 protein: CASSYSTGERGDTQYF. As DNA, the CDR3 is TGTGCCAGCAGTTACTCGACGGGTGAACGAGGAGATACGCAGTATTTT.

V is TRBV18 and J is TRBJ2-5, with 7 bases lining up with TRBD1. The CDR3 extends over 19 amino acids. Unmatched junction bases numbered 14, after V lost 0 bases and J lost 1 base. Germline V gene sequence: CDR1 KGHSH, CDR2 LQKENI. For the CDR3, the DNA is TGTGCCAGCTCACCACCCCGGACAGGTCTGATCGGCCTCCAAGAGACCCAGTACTTC. The encoded protein is CASSPPRTGLIGLQETQYF.

The V call is TRBV6-5, the J call TRBJ1-6, with D unclear. CDR3 length: 15 amino acids. CDR1 is MNHEY and CDR2 is SVGAGI in the germline V gene. V lost 8 bases to trimming and J lost 8 bases, with 19 bases between them. In DNA form, the CDR3 reads TGTGCCAGCGCTCGACGGGGAGGTCTCGATTCACCCCTCCACTTT. Translating it yields CASARRGGLDSPLHF.

The chain combines TRBV9 with TRBJ2-7; possibly TRBD1 for D (5 bases). Germline lookup yields CDR1 SGDLS and CDR2 YYNGEE. V was shortened by 0 bases and J by 2 bases, with 21 bases between the two germline ends. This CDR3 is built from 18 residues. The CDR3: CASSVGYRARGRAYEQYV. Written as DNA, the CDR3 is TGTGCCAGCAGCGTAGGTTACCGGGCTCGCGGCAGGGCCTACGAGCAGTACGTC.

J is TRBJ1-2 and V is TRBV6-5, with TRBD1 matching 9 bases. V lost 2 bases and J lost 8; bases outside the gene matches: 3. The CDR3 covers 13 residues. CDR1 and CDR2 (germline): MNHEY, SVGAGI. The CDR3 DNA sequence: TGTGCCAGCAGTTACGGGACAGGGAGCGGCTACACCTTC. It encodes CASSYGTGSGYTF.

The J gene is TRBJ1-4, the V gene TRBV27, with D tentatively TRBD1 (6 bases). V was pared by 5 bases and J by 4 bases, with 14 bases between. Germline V gene lookup returns CDR1 MNHEY and CDR2 SMNVEV (reference sequence). CDR3 length: 15 residues. The CDR3 coding sequence is TGTGCCAGCAGTCCCCGACAGGCCTTTAATGAAAAACTGTTTTTT. Amino acid sequence: CASSPRQAFNEKLFF. The whole variable domain, filled in from reference TRBV27 and TRBJ1-4, reads EAQVTQNPRYLITVTGKKLTVTCSQNMNHEYMSWYRQDPGLGLRQIYYSMNVEVTDKGDVPEGYKVSRKEKRNFPLILESPSPNQTSLYFCASSPRQAFNEKLFFGSGTQLSVL.

This clone was detected only once. The genes are TRBV27 and TRBJ2-3; D remains ambiguous. The V gene lost 5 bases and the J gene lost 7 bases, with 13 bases spanning the gap. The CDR3 consists of 13 residues. CDR1 is MNHEY and CDR2 is SMNVEV in the germline V gene (reference sequence). CDR3 region: CASSPPYAHTQYF. The CDR3 DNA is TGTGCCAGCAGTCCTCCCTACGCCCATACGCAGTATTTT.